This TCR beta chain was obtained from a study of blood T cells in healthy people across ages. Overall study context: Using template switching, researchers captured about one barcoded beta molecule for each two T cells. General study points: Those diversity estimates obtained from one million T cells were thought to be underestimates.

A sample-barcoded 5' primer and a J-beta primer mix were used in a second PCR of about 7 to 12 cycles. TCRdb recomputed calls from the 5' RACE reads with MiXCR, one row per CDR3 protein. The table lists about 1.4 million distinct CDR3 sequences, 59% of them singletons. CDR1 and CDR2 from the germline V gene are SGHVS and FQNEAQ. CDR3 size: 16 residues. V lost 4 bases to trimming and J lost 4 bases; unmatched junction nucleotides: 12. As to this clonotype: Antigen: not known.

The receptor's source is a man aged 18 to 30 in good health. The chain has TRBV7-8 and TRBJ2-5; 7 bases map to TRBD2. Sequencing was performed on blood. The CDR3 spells CASSSTLTTSPETQYF. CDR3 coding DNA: TGTGCCAGCAGCTCTACACTTACGACTAGCCCAGAGACCCAGTACTTC.